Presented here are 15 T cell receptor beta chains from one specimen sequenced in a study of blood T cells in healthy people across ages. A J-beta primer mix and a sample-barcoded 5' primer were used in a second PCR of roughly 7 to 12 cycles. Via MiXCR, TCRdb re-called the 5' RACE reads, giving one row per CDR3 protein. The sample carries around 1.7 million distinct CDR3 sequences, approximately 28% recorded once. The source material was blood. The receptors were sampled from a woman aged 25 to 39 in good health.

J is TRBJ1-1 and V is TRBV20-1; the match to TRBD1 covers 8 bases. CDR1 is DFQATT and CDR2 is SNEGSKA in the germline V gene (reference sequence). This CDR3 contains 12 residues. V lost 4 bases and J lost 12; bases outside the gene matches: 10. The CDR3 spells CSATGQGEQTFF. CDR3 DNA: TGCAGTGCTACTGGACAGGGCGAACAAACTTTCTTT.

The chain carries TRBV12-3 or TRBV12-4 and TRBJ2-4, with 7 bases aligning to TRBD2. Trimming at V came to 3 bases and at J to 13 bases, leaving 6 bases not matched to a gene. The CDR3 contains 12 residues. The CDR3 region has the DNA TGTGCCAGCAGTTTCGGTAGCGGGCCGCAGTACTTC. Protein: CASSFGSGPQYF.

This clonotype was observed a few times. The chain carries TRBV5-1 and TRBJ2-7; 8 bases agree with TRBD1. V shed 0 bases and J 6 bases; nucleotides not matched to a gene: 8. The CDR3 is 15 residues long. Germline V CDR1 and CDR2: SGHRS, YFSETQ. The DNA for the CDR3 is TGCGCCAGCAGCTTGGGAGGGACAGGTCGATTCGAGCAGTACTTC. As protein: CASSLGGTGRFEQYF.

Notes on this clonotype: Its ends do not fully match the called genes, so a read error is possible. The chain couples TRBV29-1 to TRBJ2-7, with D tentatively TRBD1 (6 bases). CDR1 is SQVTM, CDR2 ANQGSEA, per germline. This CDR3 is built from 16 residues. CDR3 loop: CGVEKPGRGKHYEQYF. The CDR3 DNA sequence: TGCGGCGTTGAGAAGCCTGGCAGGGGCAAGCACTACGAGCAGTACTTC.

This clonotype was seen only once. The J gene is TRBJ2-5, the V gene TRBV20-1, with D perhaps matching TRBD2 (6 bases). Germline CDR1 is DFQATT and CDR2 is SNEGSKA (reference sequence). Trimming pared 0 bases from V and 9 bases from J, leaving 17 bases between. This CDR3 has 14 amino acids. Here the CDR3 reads CSARDGDFGPAQYF. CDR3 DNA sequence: TGCAGTGCTAGAGATGGGGACTTTGGACCGGCCCAGTACTTC.

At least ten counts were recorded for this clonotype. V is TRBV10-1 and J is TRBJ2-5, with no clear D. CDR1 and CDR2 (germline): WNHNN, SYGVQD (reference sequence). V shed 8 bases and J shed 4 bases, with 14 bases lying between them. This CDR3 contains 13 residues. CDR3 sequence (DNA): TGCGCCAGCTCATCGGAACCGGTAGAGACCCAGTACTTC. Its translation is CASSSEPVETQYF.

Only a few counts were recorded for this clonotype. This CDR3 reads CASSWGTGGEQYF. The CDR3 DNA is TGTGCCAGCAGCTGGGGGACAGGTGGGGAGCAGTACTTC. The V call is TRBV7-3, the J call TRBJ2-7, with 8 nucleotides matching TRBD1. This CDR3 contains 13 residues. Germline assignment: CDR1 SGHTA and CDR2 FQGTGA. The J segment lost 7 bases and the V segment lost 4 bases, leaving 6 bases of the junction unmatched.

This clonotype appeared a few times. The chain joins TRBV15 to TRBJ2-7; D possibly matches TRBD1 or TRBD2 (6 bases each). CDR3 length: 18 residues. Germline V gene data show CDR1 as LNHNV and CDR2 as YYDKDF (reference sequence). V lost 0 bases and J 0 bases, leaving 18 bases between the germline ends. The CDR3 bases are TGTGCCACCAGCAGAGACGGAGGGGGGACACCCCTCTCCTACGAGCAGTACTTC. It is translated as CATSRDGGGTPLSYEQYF.

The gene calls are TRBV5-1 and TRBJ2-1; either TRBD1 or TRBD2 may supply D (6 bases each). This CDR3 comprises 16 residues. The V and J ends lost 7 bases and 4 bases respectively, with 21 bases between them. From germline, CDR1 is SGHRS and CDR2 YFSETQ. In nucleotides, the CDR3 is TGCGCCAGCCGAGGGGGGCCCGCTAATCCTTACAATGAGCAGTTCTTC. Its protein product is CASRGGPANPYNEQFF.

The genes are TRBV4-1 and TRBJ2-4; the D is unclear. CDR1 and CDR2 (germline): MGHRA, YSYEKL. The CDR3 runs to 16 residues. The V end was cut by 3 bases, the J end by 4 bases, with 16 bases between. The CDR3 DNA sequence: TGCGCCAGCAGCCAGTTTAATTTAGGAGTGAAAAACATTCAGTACTTC. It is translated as CASSQFNLGVKNIQYF.

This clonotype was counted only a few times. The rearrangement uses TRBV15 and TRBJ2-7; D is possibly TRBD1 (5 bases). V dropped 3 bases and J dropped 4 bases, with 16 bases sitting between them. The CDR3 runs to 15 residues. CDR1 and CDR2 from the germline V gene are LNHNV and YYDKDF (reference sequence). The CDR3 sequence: CATSRSRTSTYEQYF. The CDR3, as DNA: TGTGCCACCAGCAGGAGCCGGACAAGTACTTACGAGCAGTACTTC.

CDR3 loop: CASSQVESLSSYEQYF. The CDR3 DNA reads as TGCGCCAGCAGCCAAGTAGAATCACTCAGCTCCTACGAGCAGTACTTC. The chain joins TRBV4-1 to TRBJ2-7; no clear D. Trimming took off 1 base at V and 0 bases at J, with 13 bases between the two ends. The CDR3 extends over 16 amino acids. The germline V gene has CDR1 MGHRA and CDR2 YSYEKL.

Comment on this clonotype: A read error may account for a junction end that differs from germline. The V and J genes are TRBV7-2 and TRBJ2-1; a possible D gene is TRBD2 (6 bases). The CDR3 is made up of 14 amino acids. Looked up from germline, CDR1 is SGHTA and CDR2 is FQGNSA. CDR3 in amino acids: CASSGGSTYDEQFF. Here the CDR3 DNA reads TGTGCCAGCAGCGGAGGGTCTACCTACGATGAGCAGTTCTTC. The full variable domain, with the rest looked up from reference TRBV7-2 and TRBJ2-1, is GAGVSQSPSNKVTEKGKDVELRCDPISGHTALYWYRQSLGQGLEFLIYFQGNSAPDKSGLPSDRFSAERTGGSVSTLTIQRTQQEDSAVYLCASSGGSTYDEQFFGPGTRLTVL.

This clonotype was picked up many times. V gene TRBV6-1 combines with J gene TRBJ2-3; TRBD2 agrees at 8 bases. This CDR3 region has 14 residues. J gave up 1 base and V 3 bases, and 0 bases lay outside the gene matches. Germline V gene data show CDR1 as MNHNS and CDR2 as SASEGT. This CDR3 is CASSERGGTDTQYF. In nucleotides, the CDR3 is TGTGCCAGCAGTGAGCGGGGGGGCACAGATACGCAGTATTTT.

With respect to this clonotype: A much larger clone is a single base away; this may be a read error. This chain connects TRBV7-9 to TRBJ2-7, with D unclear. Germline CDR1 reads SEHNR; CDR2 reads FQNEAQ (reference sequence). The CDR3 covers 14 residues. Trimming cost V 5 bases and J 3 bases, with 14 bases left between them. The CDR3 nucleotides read TGTGCCAGCAGCCCACCTAGGTCCCTCTACGAGCAGTACTTC. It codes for CASSPPRSLYEQYF.